The source of this T cell receptor beta chain is a study of blood T cell repertoires in COVID-19 (dated by TCRdb to between 2020 and 2021). In the study overall: The collaborator samples originated in the United States, Italy and Spain and spanned the acute and convalescent phases of COVID-19. Sample metadata almost always included a de-identified subject ID, COVID-19 status, age in years and sex. The repertoires were released in a freely available public database intended as a resource for research on the immune response to SARS-CoV-2. Samples came from the ongoing ImmuneRACE study (first 160 participants) plus 1,254 subjects from 6 global collaborators. The dataset comprised deeply sampled blood TCRbeta repertoires from subjects exposed to, actively infected with, or recovered from COVID-19. HLA class I and class II types, where available, came from metadata supplied by the sample provider rather than from assay-based typing. The material from the prospective study consisted of cDNA or gDNA derived from T cells, B-cell-depleted T cells, or PBMCs.

Including the terminal cysteine and phenylalanine, the CDR3 comprises 14 residues. Left in the record is the CDR3 DNA by itself, 42 bases read in frame from the first base. After removal of 7 bases from V and 2 bases from J, the junction retains 7 bases not matched to a gene. Sequences SGDLS (CDR1) and YYNGEE (CDR2) are obtained from the germline V gene. Study-wide findings and limitations: How much clinical and demographic metadata was included differed by source and by participant, and the metadata was provided uncurated.

Concerning this clone: No cognate antigen has been identified for it. The input lacks base qualities; no much larger clone sits a single base away.

TCRbeta CDR3 regions were amplified from genomic DNA using the immunoSEQ Assay, a bias-controlled multiplex PCR. As for how the authors treated the data: Within the assay, amplification of reference gene primers was used to estimate how many nucleated cells each sample contained. Sequence reads were collapsed and filtered to measure the absolute abundance of every unique TCRbeta CDR3 rearrangement. For each sample, productive Simpson clonality was calculated by taking the square root of Simpson's diversity index across productive rearrangements. TCRdb mirrors the immuneACCESS table, restricted to in-frame sequences. Some clones are absent from its copies; in checked studies, under half trace to an unresolved V gene, and the reason for the others is unknown. Clone size and the V and J calls come from that table; the DNA yielded D and trimming. The sample contains around 320,000 clones, 85% to 95% of them found a single time. Jointly, the top ten make up roughly 3.6% of the sample.

Enrolling through a virtual design, the prospective study's participants ranged in age from about 18 to 89 years and lived across roughly 24 United States geographic areas. To assign participants to cohorts, the prospective study relied on clinical history that participants themselves reported in a screening survey and a study questionnaire. Exposed participants were defined as having been in contact with someone with a PCR-confirmed or clinician-diagnosed COVID-19 case within 2 weeks of study entry. In the prospective study, mobile phlebotomists collected whole blood, serum and a nasopharyngeal or oropharyngeal swab from each participant. Prospective study participants could optionally give additional blood draws and questionnaires over a roughly two-month period. Before DNA extraction, blood samples from the prospective study were shipped at room temperature or frozen.

This sequence originates from a woman in her thirties who had been exposed to COVID-19. Sequenced material: PBMCs or T cells enriched from blood (not recorded which). The receptor chain draws on TRBV9 and TRBJ1-1, with 8 middle bases fitting TRBD1. The CDR3 protein: CASSWGQVNTEAFF. The base sequence is TGTGCCAGCTCCTGGGGACAGGTTAACACTGAAGCTTTCTTT.